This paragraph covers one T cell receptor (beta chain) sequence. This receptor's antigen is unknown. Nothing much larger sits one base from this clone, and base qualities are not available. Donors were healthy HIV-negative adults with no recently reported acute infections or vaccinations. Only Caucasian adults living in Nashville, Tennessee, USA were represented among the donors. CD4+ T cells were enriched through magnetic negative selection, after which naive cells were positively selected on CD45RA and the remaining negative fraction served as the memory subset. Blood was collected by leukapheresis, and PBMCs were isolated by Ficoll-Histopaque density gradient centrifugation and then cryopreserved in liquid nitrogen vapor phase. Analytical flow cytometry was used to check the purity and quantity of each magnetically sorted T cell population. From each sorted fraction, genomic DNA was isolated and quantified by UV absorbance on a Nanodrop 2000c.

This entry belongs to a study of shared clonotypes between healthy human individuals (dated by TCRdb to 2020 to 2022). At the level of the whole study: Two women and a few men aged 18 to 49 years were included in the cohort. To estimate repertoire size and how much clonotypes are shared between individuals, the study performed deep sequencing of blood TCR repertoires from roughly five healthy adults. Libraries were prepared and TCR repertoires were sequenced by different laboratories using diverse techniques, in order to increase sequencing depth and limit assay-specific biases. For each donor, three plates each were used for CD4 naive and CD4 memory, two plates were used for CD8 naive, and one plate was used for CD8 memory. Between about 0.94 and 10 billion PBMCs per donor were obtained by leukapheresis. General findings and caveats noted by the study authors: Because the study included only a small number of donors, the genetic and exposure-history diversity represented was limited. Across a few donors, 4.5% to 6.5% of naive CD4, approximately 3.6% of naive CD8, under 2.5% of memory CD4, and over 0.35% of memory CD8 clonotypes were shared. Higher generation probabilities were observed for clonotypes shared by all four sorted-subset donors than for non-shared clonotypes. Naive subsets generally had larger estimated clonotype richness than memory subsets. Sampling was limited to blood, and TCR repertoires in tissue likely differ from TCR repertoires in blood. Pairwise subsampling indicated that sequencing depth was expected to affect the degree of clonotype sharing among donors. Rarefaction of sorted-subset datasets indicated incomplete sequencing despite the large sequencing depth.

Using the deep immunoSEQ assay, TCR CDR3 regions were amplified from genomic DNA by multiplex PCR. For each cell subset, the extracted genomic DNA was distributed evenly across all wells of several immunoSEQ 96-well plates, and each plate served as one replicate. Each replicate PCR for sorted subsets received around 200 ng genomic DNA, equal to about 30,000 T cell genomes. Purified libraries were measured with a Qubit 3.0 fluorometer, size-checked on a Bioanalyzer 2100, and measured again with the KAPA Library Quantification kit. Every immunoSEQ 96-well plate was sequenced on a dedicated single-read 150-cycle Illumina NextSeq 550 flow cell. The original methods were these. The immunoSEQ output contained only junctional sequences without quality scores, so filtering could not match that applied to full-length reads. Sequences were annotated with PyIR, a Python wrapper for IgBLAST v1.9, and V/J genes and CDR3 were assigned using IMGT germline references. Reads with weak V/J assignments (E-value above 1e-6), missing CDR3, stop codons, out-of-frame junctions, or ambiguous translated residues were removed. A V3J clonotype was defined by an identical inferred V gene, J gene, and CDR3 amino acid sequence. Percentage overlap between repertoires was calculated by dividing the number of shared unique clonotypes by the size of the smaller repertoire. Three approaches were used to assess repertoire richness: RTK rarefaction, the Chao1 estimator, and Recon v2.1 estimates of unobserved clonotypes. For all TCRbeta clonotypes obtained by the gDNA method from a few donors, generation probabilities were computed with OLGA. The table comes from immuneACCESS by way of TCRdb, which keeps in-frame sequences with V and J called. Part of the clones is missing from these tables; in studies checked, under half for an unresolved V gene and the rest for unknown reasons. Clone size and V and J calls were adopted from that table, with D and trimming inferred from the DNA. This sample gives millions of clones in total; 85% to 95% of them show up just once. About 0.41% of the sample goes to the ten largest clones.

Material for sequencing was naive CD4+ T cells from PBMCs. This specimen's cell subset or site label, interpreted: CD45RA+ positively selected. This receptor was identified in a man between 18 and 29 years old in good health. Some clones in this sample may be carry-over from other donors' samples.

Here is the DNA: TGCGCCAGCAGCCCCCGAGCAGGGGGGGACACTGAAGCTTTCTTT. This encodes CASSPRAGGDTEAFF. The rearranged chain carries TRBV5-1 and TRBJ1-1, with TRBD1 identical over 7 junction bases. CDR1 and CDR2 are drawn from the germline V gene: SGHRS, YFSETQ. V is cut back by 4 bases and J by 3 bases, with 9 bases in the junction unmatched. The CDR3 holds 15 amino acids from the cysteine to the phenylalanine. Only the CDR3 DNA stays, 45 bases, in frame from base 1.